A selection of T cell receptor beta chains follows, all from one sample in a study of shared clonotypes between healthy human individuals. Profiling relied on immunoSEQ multiplex PCR, and the TCRdb table lists in-frame clones only, not all of them. The data contain some 2.1 million clones, 93% of them singletons. The sequenced material came from naive CD8+ T cells from PBMCs. These receptors came from a man between 18 and 29 years old in good health. Some clones in this sample may be carry-over from other donors' samples. Each CDR3 is given with its conserved first and last residue. The D gene is left open where the match is weak. Expanded clones are given a class, and other clones once, few, many or no size at all.

TRBJ1-5 | TRBV6-5 | - | - | TGTGCCAGCAATCCCGCAGGGGGCAATCAGCCCCAGCATTTT | CASNPAGGNQPQHF
TRBJ2-1 | TRBV4-1 | TRBD2 | - | TGCGCCAGCAGCCCAGTAGCGGGGCCCCTTAGCTCCTACAATGAGCAGTTCTTC | CASSPVAGPLSSYNEQFF
TRBJ2-1 | TRBV4-3 | TRBD2 | - | TGCGCCAGCAGCCAATTGGGCGGGAGGCCCCCCAATGAGCAGTTCTTC | CASSQLGGRPPNEQFF
TRBJ1-3 | TRBV19 | - | - | TGTGCCAGTAGTATTGGGACCGACACCATATATTTT | CASSIGTDTIYF
TRBJ1-2 | TRBV6-1 | - | - | TGTGCCAGCAGTGAAGTGGGCAGAAAGCCTAATAACTATGGCTACACCTTC | CASSEVGRKPNNYGYTF
TRBJ1-2 | TRBV7-9 | TRBD1 | - | TGTGCCAGCAGTATGGGACAGGGGGCTAACTATGGCTACACCTTC | CASSMGQGANYGYTF
TRBJ1-5 | TRBV28 | - | - | TGTGCCAGCAGTTTGCCCAGGGACCGTTATCAGCCCCAGCATTTT | CASSLPRDRYQPQHF
TRBJ2-2 | TRBV5-1 | - | - | TGCGCCAGCAGCTTGGGGGAGTCCTTTAACACCGGGGAGCTGTTTTTT | CASSLGESFNTGELFF
TRBJ2-7 | TRBV28 | TRBD1 | - | TGTGCCAGCAGTTTAGGTCAGGGGGCCTACGAGCAGTACTTC | CASSLGQGAYEQYF
TRBJ2-1 | TRBV5-1 | - | - | TGCGCCAGCAGCCCCTACGGTGGCGACAATGAGCAGTTCTTC | CASSPYGGDNEQFF
TRBJ2-7 | TRBV27 | TRBD2 | - | TGTGCCAGCAGTGGGGGCAGCGGGCGGGAGGCCTACGAGCAGTACTTC | CASSGGSGREAYEQYF
TRBJ1-1 | TRBV27 | - | - | TGTGCCAGCAGTTCGGGGCGGGAAGCTTTCTTT | CASSSGREAFF
TRBJ2-2 | TRBV7-9 | - | - | TGTGCCAGCAGCTTAGGGGGGCTCGCCGGGGAGCTGTTTTTT | CASSLGGLAGELFF
TRBJ2-5 | TRBV4-1 | TRBD1 | - | TGCGCCAGCAGCACGTTACCCCAGGGGGTACTGGAGACCCAGTACTTC | CASSTLPQGVLETQYF
TRBJ2-1 | TRBV27 | - | - | TGTGCCAGCAGGTGGGGAGATGAGCAGTTCTTC | CASRWGDEQFF
TRBJ2-7 | TRBV10-3 | TRBD2 | - | TGTGCCATCAGTGGGGGAGGGATCTACGAGCAGTACTTC | CAISGGGIYEQYF
TRBJ2-7 | TRBV5-6 | - | - | TGTGCCAGCAGCTCCGGGACGGAAAGCGTATACGAGCAGTACTTC | CASSSGTESVYEQYF
TRBJ2-3 | TRBV30 | - | - | TGTGCCTGCGGGGCCACGGGAGCGGCAGATACGCAGTATTTT | CACGATGAADTQYF
TRBJ2-7 | TRBV6-5 | - | - | TGTGCCAGCAAACTAACAGCTAATGACTACGAGCAGTACTTC | CASKLTANDYEQYF
TRBJ2-3 | TRBV7-9 | - | - | TGTGCCAGCAGGTCCGAGCTACATCGCACAGATACGCAGTATTTT | CASRSELHRTDTQYF
TRBJ2-3 | TRBV5-1 | - | - | TGCGCCAGCAGCTTGTTTACGGGGACAGATACGCAGTATTTT | CASSLFTGTDTQYF
TRBJ1-3 | TRBV14 | - | - | TGTGCCAGCAGCCAAGTCACAGCGCCGGACACCATATATTTT | CASSQVTAPDTIYF
TRBJ2-2 | TRBV28 | - | - | TGTGCCAGCAGTTTCAGGGACACCGGGGAGCTGTTTTTT | CASSFRDTGELFF
TRBJ2-5 | TRBV7-8 | TRBD2 | - | TGTGCCAGCAGCTTAGTTCGGACTAGCGGGCAGACCCAGTACTTC | CASSLVRTSGQTQYF
TRBJ2-7 | TRBV27 | - | - | TGTGCCAGCAGTTTTATCGGCTCCTACGAGCAGTACTTC | CASSFIGSYEQYF
TRBJ1-1 | TRBV6-6 | - | - | TGTGCCAGCAGTTTATGGGGGCAGAACACTGAAGCTTTCTTT | CASSLWGQNTEAFF
TRBJ2-1 | TRBV27 | - | - | TGTGCCAGCAGTTCAGGGCCCCAAAAAGCGTTCTTC | CASSSGPQKAFF
TRBJ2-5 | TRBV9 | TRBD1 | - | TGTGCCAGCAGCGCCGGACAGGGGACCAGGGTGGTGACCCAGTACTTC | CASSAGQGTRVVTQYF
TRBJ1-1 | TRBV9 | TRBD1 | once | TGTGCCAGCAGCGATAACAGGGGCCACCCGATGTCTGAAGCTTTCTTT | CASSDNRGHPMSEAFF
TRBJ2-4 | TRBV10-3 | - | - | TGTGCCATCAGTGACCACGGGTATGAAGCCAAAAACATTCAGTACTTC | CAISDHGYEAKNIQYF